These 13 T cell receptor beta chains were all obtained from the same sample, sequenced in a study of radiotherapy plus CTLA-4 blockade in lung cancer. The method was immunoSEQ multiplex PCR; TCRdb's version includes in-frame clones alone and lacks a portion of them. Of fewer than 75,000 clones in the sample, more than 75% were seen once. The sequences come from peripheral blood, collected from a patient treated with radiotherapy plus ipilimumab. Every receptor here comes from a human donor with non-small cell lung cancer that progressed on radiotherapy plus ipilimumab.

About this clone: Additional DNA sequences in this sample encode the identical CDR3. The rearrangement links TRBV20-1 to TRBJ1-5, with D perhaps TRBD1 (5 bases). Germline-derived CDR1 and CDR2 are DFQATT and SNEGSKA (reference sequence). The length of the CDR3 is 11 residues. Trimming took off 5 bases at V and 7 bases at J, with 9 bases between the two ends. CDR3 sequence (DNA): TGCAGTGCTCGTGAGGGGCAGCCCCAGCATTTT. It translates to CSAREGQPQHF.

This clone was recorded only once. The rearrangement joins TRBV19 to TRBJ1-1; a possible D gene is TRBD1 (6 bases). The germline gives CDR1 LNHDA, CDR2 SQIVND (reference sequence). The CDR3 totals 13 residues. V was cut by 5 bases and J by 5 bases, with 12 bases left in between. The CDR3 bases are TGTGCCAGTAGTCAACAGGGTTGGACTGAAGCTTTCTTT. Amino acid sequence: CASSQQGWTEAFF.

The chain employs TRBV19 and TRBJ2-7, with a possible D match to TRBD1 (6 bases). The CDR3 is made up of 13 amino acids. Germline CDR1 and CDR2: LNHDA and SQIVND (reference sequence). V shed 3 bases and J shed 3 bases, with 9 bases lying between them. CDR3 loop: CASSMRGGYEQYV. CDR3 in DNA: TGTGCCAGTAGTATGAGAGGGGGCTACGAGCAGTACGTC.

This clone has just one count. The V and J genes are TRBV28 and TRBJ1-2; TRBD1 aligns across 7 bases. The V gene's germline CDR1 is MDHEN and CDR2 SYDVKM. V shed 5 bases and J 14 bases; nucleotides not matched to a gene: 14. This CDR3 comprises 13 residues. CDR3 protein: CASSRGDSDALTF. CDR3 DNA: TGTGCCAGCAGTAGGGGGGACAGTGACGCTCTGACCTTC.

The chain links TRBV2 to TRBJ2-3; tentatively, D is TRBD2 (7 bases). Looked up from germline, CDR1 is SNHLY and CDR2 is FYNNEI. CDR3 length: 16 amino acids. V shed 4 bases and J shed 4 bases, with 18 bases lying between them. The CDR3 protein is CASSGGRGCMADTQYF. The CDR3 DNA is TGTGCCAGCAGTGGGGGGAGGGGGTGCATGGCAGATACGCAGTATTTT. Looking up the rest from reference TRBV2 and TRBJ2-3 gives the full variable domain: EPEVTQTPSHQVTQMGQEVILRCVPISNHLYFYWYRQILGQKVEFLVSFYNNEISEKSEIFDDQFSVERPDGSNFTLKIRSTKLEDSAMYFCASSGGRGCMADTQYFGPGTRLTVL.

The chain combines TRBV7-9 with TRBJ2-5; D perhaps matches TRBD1 (5 bases). V shed 1 base and J shed 4 bases, with 10 bases lying between them. Germline lookup yields CDR1 SEHNR and CDR2 FQNEAQ (reference sequence). This CDR3 comprises 14 residues. CDR3 protein: CASSLEKGRETQYF. CDR3 DNA: TGTGCCAGCAGCTTAGAGAAGGGGCGAGAGACCCAGTACTTC.

Written as DNA, the CDR3 is TGTGCCATCAGTGGGAGGGGGAATGAAAAACTGTTTTTT. It translates to CAISGRGNEKLFF. V gene TRBV10-3 combines with J gene TRBJ1-4, with a weak D call TRBD1 (6 bases). Trimming took off 4 bases at V and 5 bases at J, with 8 bases between the two ends. Germline CDR1 ENHRY, CDR2 SYGVKD. The CDR3 spans 13 residues.

This chain joins TRBV30 and TRBJ2-2, with TRBD2 identical over 7 bases. This CDR3 region has 19 residues. Germline V lookup: CDR1 GTSNPN, CDR2 SVGIG (reference sequence). After removal of 0 bases from V and 3 bases from J, the junction contained 16 bases not matched to a gene. CDR3 DNA: TGTGCCTGGAGTGTACCAAGCGGGACTACAGTGGGGGACACCGGGGAGCTGTTTTTT. Translated, it gives CAWSVPSGTTVGDTGELFF.

The rearrangement uses TRBV6-5 and TRBJ1-1; D remains unclear. Per germline, CDR1 MNHEY and CDR2 SVGAGI. V was shortened by 6 bases and J by 0 bases, with 11 bases between the two germline ends. The CDR3 totals 14 residues. CDR3 in amino acids: CASSQAVMNTEAFF. In nucleotides, the CDR3 is TGTGCCAGCAGCCAGGCAGTGATGAACACTGAAGCTTTCTTT.

The rearrangement uses TRBV6-5 and TRBJ2-5; TRBD1 is a possible D gene (6 bases). Trimming cost V 5 bases and J 2 bases, with 15 bases left between them. Germline V gene sequence: CDR1 MNHEY, CDR2 SVGAGI. The CDR3 runs 15 residues. The CDR3 nucleotides read TGTGCCAGCAGTCGTCGGACAGTTTCTCAAGAGACCCAGTACTTC. Protein sequence: CASSRRTVSQETQYF.

The J gene is TRBJ1-2, the V gene TRBV7-2; D call uncertain. Germline assignment: CDR1 SGHTA and CDR2 FQGNSA. The germline V and J ends were trimmed by 3 bases and 5 bases, with 10 bases remaining between them. The CDR3 runs to 13 residues. The DNA of the CDR3 is TGTGCCAGCAGCTTGGGCCAAGTATATGGCTACACCTTC. Translation: CASSLGQVYGYTF.

V gene TRBV28 combines with J gene TRBJ2-1; 9 nucleotides line up with TRBD1. This CDR3 has 15 amino acids. Germline V gene sequence: CDR1 MDHEN, CDR2 SYDVKM. J gave up 3 bases and V 4 bases, and 4 bases lay outside the gene matches. The CDR3 sequence is CASSYPGQGYNEQFF. The CDR3 nucleotides read TGTGCCAGCAGTTACCCGGGACAGGGCTACAATGAGCAGTTCTTC.

The table lists this clone with a count of one. The chain combines TRBV15 with TRBJ1-1; TRBD1 might be the D (6 bases). Trimming stripped 0 bases from V and 4 bases from J, with 15 bases between. Germline CDR1 and CDR2: LNHNV and YYDKDF (reference sequence). This CDR3 comprises 16 residues. CDR3 sequence: CATSRDPGAGFTEAFF. DNA for the CDR3: TGTGCCACCAGCAGAGATCCGGGGGCAGGATTCACTGAAGCTTTCTTT. The whole variable domain, remainder taken from reference TRBV15 and TRBJ1-1, is DAMVIQNPRYQVTQFGKPVTLSCSQTLNHNVMYWYQQKSSQAPKLLFHYYDKDFNNEADTPDNFQSRRPNTSFCFLDIRSPGLGDTAMYLCATSRDPGAGFTEAFFGQGTRLTVV.